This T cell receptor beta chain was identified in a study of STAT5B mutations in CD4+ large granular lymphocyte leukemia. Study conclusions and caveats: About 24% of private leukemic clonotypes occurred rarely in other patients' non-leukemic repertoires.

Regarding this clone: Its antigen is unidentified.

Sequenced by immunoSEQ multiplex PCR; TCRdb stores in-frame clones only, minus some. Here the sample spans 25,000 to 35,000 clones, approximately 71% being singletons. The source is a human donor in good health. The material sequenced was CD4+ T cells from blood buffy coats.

CDR3 amino acids: CASSLGHFSGNTIYF. In nucleotides, the CDR3 is TGTGCCAGCAGTTTGGGACATTTCTCTGGAAACACCATATATTTT. The V call is TRBV6-1, the J call TRBJ1-3; tentative D call: TRBD1 (6 bases). This CDR3 is built from 15 residues. Germline V gene lookup returns CDR1 MNHNS and CDR2 SASEGT. The V end lost 5 bases, the J end lost 0 bases, and 11 bases lay between the germline ends.